This T cell receptor (beta chain) was profiled in a study of a mutant IDH1 vaccine in newly diagnosed glioma. Study background: Therapy received beforehand was radiotherapy, temozolomide, or both, with most patients given both.

Produced via immunoSEQ multiplex PCR; TCRdb's table is partial and in-frame only. The table lists tens of thousands of clones, 70% to 90% of them singletons. Noted time point: week 23, last vaccination. Mutant IDH1 20-mer peptide, at 300 ug, made up each vaccine dose, with topical imiquimod. The CDR3 runs to 15 residues. The V gene's germline CDR1 is MNHEY and CDR2 SMNVEV (reference sequence). V was clipped by 1 base and J by 3 bases, with 7 bases between them. As concerns this clone: Its matching antigen is unknown.

This TCR was sampled from a man younger than 45 with glioma. The V gene is TRBV27, the J gene TRBJ2-6; D is ambiguous. The starting material was PBMCs, obtained from a glioma patient whose treatment included an IDH1 peptide vaccine. CDR3 protein: CASSLWAHGANVLTF. The CDR3 DNA sequence: TGTGCCAGCAGTTTATGGGCACATGGGGCCAACGTCCTGACTTTC.